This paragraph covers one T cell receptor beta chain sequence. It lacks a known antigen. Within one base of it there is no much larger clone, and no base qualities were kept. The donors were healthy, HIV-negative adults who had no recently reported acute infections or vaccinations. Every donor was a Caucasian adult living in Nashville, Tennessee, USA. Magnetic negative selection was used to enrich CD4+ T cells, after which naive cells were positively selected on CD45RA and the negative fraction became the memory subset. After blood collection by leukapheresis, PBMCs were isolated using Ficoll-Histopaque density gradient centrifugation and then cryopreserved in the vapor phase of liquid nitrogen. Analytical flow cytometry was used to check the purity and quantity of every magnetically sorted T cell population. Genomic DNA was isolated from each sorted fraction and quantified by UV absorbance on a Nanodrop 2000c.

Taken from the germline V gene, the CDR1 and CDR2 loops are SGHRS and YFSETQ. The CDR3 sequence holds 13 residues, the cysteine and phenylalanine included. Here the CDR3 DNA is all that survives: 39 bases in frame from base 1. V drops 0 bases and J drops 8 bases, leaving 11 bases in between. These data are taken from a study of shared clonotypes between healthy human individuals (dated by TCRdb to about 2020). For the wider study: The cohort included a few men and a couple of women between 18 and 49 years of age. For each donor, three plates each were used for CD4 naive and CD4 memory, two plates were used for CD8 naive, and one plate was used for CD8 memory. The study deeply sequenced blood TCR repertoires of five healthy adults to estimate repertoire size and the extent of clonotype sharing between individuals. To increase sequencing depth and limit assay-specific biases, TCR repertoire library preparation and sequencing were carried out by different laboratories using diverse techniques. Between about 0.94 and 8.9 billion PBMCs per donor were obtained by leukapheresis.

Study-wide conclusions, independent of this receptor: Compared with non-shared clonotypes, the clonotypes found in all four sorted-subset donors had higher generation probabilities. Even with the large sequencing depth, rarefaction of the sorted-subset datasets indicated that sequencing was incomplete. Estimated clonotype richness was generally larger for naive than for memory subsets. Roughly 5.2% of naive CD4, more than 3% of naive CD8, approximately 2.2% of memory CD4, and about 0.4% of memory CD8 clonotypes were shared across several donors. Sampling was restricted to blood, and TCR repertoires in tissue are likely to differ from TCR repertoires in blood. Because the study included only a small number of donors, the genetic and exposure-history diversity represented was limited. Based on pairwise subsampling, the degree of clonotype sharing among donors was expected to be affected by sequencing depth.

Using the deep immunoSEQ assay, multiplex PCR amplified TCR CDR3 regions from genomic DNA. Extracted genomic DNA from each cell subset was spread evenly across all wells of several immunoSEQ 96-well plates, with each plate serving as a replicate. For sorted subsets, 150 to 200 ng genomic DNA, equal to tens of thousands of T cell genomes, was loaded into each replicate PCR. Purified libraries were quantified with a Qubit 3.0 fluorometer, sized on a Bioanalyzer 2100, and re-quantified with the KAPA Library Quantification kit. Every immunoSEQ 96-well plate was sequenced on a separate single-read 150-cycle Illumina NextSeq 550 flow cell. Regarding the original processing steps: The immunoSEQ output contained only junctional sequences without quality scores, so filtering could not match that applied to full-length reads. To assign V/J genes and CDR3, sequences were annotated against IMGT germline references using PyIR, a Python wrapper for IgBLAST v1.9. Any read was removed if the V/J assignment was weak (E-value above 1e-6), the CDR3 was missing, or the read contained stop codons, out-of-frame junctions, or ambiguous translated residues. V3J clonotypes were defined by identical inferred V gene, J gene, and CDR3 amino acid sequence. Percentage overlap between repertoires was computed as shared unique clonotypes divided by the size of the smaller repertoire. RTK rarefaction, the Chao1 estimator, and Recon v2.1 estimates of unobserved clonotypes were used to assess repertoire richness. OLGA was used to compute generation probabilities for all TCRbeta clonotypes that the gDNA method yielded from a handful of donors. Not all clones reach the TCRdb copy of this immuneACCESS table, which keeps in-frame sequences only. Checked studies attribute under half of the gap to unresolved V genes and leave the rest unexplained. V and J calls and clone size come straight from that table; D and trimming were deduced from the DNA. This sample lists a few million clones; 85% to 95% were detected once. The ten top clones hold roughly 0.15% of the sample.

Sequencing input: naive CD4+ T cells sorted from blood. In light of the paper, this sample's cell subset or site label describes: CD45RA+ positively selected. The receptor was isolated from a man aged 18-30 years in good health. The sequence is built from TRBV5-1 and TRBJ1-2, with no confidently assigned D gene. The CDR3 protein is CASSLEAPWGYTF. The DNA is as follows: TGCGCCAGCAGCTTGGAAGCTCCCTGGGGCTACACCTTC.